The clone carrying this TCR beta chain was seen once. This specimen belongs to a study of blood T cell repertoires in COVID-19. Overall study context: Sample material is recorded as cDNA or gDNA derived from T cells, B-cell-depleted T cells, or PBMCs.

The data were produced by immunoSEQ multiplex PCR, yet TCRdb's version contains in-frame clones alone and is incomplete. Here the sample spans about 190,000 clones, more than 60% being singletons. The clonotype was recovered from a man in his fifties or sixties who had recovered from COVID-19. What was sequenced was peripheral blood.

CDR3: CASSDTRGSGYTF. The CDR3 region has the DNA TGTGCCAGCAGCGATACTCGAGGATCCGGCTACACCTTC. The chain employs TRBV11-2 and TRBJ1-2; unclear D gene. Trimming cost V 5 bases and J 8 bases, with 15 bases left between them. This CDR3 has 13 amino acids. Germline loops: CDR1 SGHAT, CDR2 FQNNGV.